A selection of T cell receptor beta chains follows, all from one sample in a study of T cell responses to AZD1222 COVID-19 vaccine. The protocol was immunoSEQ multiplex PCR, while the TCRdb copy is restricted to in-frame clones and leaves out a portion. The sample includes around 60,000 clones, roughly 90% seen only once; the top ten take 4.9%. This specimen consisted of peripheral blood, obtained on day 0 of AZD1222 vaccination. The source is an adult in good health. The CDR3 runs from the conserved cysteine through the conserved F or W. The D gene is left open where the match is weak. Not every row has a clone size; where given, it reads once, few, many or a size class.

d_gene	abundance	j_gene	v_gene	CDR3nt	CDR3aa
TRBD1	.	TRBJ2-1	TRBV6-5	TGTGCCAGCAGTTTAAACAGGGGGCGAATGGGGAATGAGCAGTTCTTC	CASSLNRGRMGNEQFF
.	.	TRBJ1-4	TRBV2	TGTGCCAGCAGTGAAAGGGGAACAGGGATGAATGAAAAACTGTTTTTT	CASSERGTGMNEKLFF
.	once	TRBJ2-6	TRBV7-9	TGTGCCAGCAGCTTAGCAAAAAACTCTGGGGCCAACGTCCTGACTTTC	CASSLAKNSGANVLTF
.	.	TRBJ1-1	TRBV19	TGTGCCAGTAGTATCAGACCGGATTATGAAGCTTTCTTT	CASSIRPDYEAFF
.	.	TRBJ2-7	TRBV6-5	TGTGCCAGCAGAACCTCGGGACTCTTTTATGAGCAGTACTTC	CASRTSGLFYEQYF
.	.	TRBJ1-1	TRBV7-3	TGTGCCAGCAGCTCCGACAGGAACACTGAAGCTTTCTTT	CASSSDRNTEAFF
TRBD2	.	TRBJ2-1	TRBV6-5	TGTGCCAGCAGTTGGATAGCGGGGGGGTTTCATGAGCAGTTCTTC	CASSWIAGGFHEQFF
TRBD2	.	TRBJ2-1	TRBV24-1	TGTGCCACCCGAGGTACTAGCGGGAATGAGCAGTTCTTC	CATRGTSGNEQFF
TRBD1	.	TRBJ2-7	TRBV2	TGTGCCAGCAGGCCACAGGGGAGCGCCTACGAGCAGTACTTC	CASRPQGSAYEQYF
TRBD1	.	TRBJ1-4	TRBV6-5	TGTGCCAGCAGTTACTCGGACGGGACAGGGAACGAAAAACTGTTTTTT	CASSYSDGTGNEKLFF
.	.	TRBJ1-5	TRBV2	TGTGCCAGCACGCCCAACACCGCTAGCAATCAGCCCCAGCATTTT	CASTPNTASNQPQHF
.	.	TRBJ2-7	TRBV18	TGTGCCAGCTCGAGAGAGGAGTCGTACGAGCAGTACTTC	CASSREESYEQYF
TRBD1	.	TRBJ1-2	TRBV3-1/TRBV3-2	TGTGCCAGCAGCTCACATCTCGGACAGGTTCAAAGGGACTATGGCTACACCTTC	CASSSHLGQVQRDYGYTF
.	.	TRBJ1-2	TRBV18	TGTGCCAGCTCACCACCGGGACAACTGGCCTATGGCTACACCTTC	CASSPPGQLAYGYTF